These 22 T cell receptor beta chains share one sample of origin, sequenced in a study of blood T cells in healthy people across ages. Primed by a sample-barcoded 5' primer and a J-beta primer mix, a second PCR proceeded for about 7 to 11 cycles. Using its own MiXCR run on the 5' RACE reads, TCRdb lists one record per CDR3 protein. The sample holds approximately 2,000,000 distinct CDR3 sequences, roughly two fifths seen once. The sample consisted of blood. Receptor source: a human donor in good health.

This clonotype was seen many times. This rearrangement joins TRBV4-3 to TRBJ2-1; 7 nucleotides align to TRBD2. The CDR3 spans 15 residues. The V segment lost 4 bases and the J segment 4 bases; nucleotides outside the gene matches: 7. Germline V gene data show CDR1 as LGHNA and CDR2 as YSLEER. CDR3 protein: CASSRLTSAYNEQFF. DNA of the CDR3: TGCGCCAGCAGCCGCCTTACTAGCGCATACAATGAGCAGTTCTTC.

In its sample, this clonotype was seen a few times. The V and J genes are TRBV7-2 and TRBJ2-6, with TRBD2 matching 7 bases. Trimming removed 7 bases from V and 0 bases from J; junction bases left unmatched: 9. The CDR3 has 17 amino acids. CDR1 and CDR2 from the germline V gene are SGHTA and FQGNSA. In nucleotides, the CDR3 is TGTGCCAGCACCATTTTTGGGGGGGTCTCTGGGGCCAACGTCCTGACTTTC. Protein sequence: CASTIFGGVSGANVLTF.

This chain connects TRBV29-1 to TRBJ2-1; D is uncertain. The ends were cut back, 2 bases at V and 5 bases at J, with 13 bases in the middle. CDR3 length equals 14 residues. Germline CDR1 and CDR2: SQVTM and ANQGSEA. The CDR3 region is CSVEKGNFHNEQFF. The CDR3 nucleotides read TGCAGCGTTGAAAAAGGGAATTTCCACAATGAGCAGTTCTTC.

This chain joins TRBV20-1 and TRBJ2-1; 9 bases map to TRBD2. Germline-derived CDR1 and CDR2 are DFQATT and SNEGSKA (reference sequence). The CDR3 runs 17 residues. The V and J ends lost 1 base and 10 bases, in that order; junction bases with no gene match: 17. The CDR3 bases are TGCAGTGCTAGAGGGGGACTAGCAGGTCCTCTTGGGGAGGAGCAGTTCTTC. It encodes CSARGGLAGPLGEEQFF.

This chain joins TRBV6-5 and TRBJ1-6, with D unclear. CDR1 is MNHEY and CDR2 is SVGAGI in the germline V gene. Trimming left V 6 bases short and J 8 bases short, with 14 bases between. The CDR3 sequence is 14 residues long. The CDR3 loop is CASRLGRFDSPLHF. In DNA, the CDR3 is TGTGCCAGCAGGCTGGGCAGGTTCGATTCACCCCTCCACTTT.

This chain links TRBV10-3 with TRBJ1-3, with no clear D. The CDR3 is 15 residues long. Trimming cost V 2 bases and J 0 bases, with 8 bases left between them. Germline CDR1 and CDR2: ENHRY and SYGVKD. Here the CDR3 reads CAISEPGYSGNTIYF. CDR3 in DNA: TGTGCCATCAGTGAGCCGGGTTACTCTGGAAACACCATATATTTT.

This clonotype was observed once. V gene TRBV20-1 combines with J gene TRBJ1-1; D call uncertain. Germline assignment: CDR1 DFQATT and CDR2 SNEGSKA (reference sequence). The CDR3 is 14 amino acids. V was trimmed by 1 base and J by 1 base, leaving 10 bases between them. The CDR3, as DNA: TGCAGTGCTAGAGTCATTGCGGGGAACACTGAAGCTTTCTTT. Translating gives CSARVIAGNTEAFF.

In this sample, this clonotype turned up a few times. This chain connects TRBV11-2 to TRBJ2-1; possibly TRBD2 for D (5 bases). The V end was cut by 3 bases, the J end by 2 bases, with 17 bases between. CDR3 length equals 17 residues. In germline, CDR1 is SGHAT, CDR2 FQNNGV. This chain's CDR3 is CASSFERTPIPYNEQFF. In DNA form, the CDR3 reads TGTGCCAGCAGCTTTGAGCGGACTCCCATCCCCTACAATGAGCAGTTCTTC.

This clonotype was picked up many times. J is TRBJ1-2 and V is TRBV7-2; 8 bases are shared with TRBD1. Trimming took 2 bases from V and 4 from J; bases not matched to a gene: 9. This CDR3 is 16 amino acids long. In germline, CDR1 is SGHTA, CDR2 FQGNSA. The CDR3 DNA reads as TGTGCCAGCAGCTTACACGAAGGACAGGGATCCTATGGCTACACCTTC. It translates to CASSLHEGQGSYGYTF.

This rearrangement joins TRBV6-5 to TRBJ2-1; D is perhaps TRBD2 (6 bases). Deletions cut 2 bases from V and 13 bases from J, with 27 bases between. The CDR3 totals 17 residues. Germline CDR1 MNHEY, CDR2 SVGAGI. The CDR3 nucleotides read TGTGCCAGCAGTTACAACTTAGGGGACTCCGTTGGGGAGACCCAGTTCTTC. It is translated as CASSYNLGDSVGETQFF.

This clonotype turned up a few times. The chain carries TRBV10-3 and TRBJ2-5; D is possibly TRBD2 (5 bases). CDR1 is ENHRY and CDR2 is SYGVKD in the germline V gene. The CDR3 loop spans 14 amino acids. With 9 bases removed from V and 5 bases from J, the gap between germline ends came to 19 bases. The CDR3 region has the DNA TGTGCCATTTCACCGACGGGGAACCGGGAGACCCAGTACTTC. Amino acid sequence: CAISPTGNRETQYF.

J is TRBJ1-2 and V is TRBV9; TRBD1 might be the D (6 bases). In germline, CDR1 is SGDLS, CDR2 YYNGEE. V was cut by 2 bases and J by 5 bases, with 16 bases left in between. This CDR3 is built from 15 residues. The CDR3 spells CASSVAGVSGYGYTF. The DNA of the CDR3 is TGTGCCAGCAGCGTCGCAGGGGTCTCTGGGTATGGCTACACCTTC.

The chain is built from TRBV7-2 and TRBJ1-4; D is uncertain. V was cut by 0 bases and J by 5 bases, with 10 bases left in between. This CDR3 is built from 15 residues. Germline V gives CDR1 SGHTA, CDR2 FQGNSA. The CDR3 here is CASSLAPHGNEKLFF. In nucleotides, the CDR3 is TGTGCCAGCAGCTTAGCGCCACACGGCAATGAAAAACTGTTTTTT. Using reference TRBV7-2 and TRBJ1-4 for the parts outside the CDR3, the full variable domain is GAGVSQSPSNKVTEKGKDVELRCDPISGHTALYWYRQSLGQGLEFLIYFQGNSAPDKSGLPSDRFSAERTGGSVSTLTIQRTQQEDSAVYLCASSLAPHGNEKLFFGSGTQLSVL.

This clonotype was detected a few times. The chain links TRBV20-1 to TRBJ2-1; D is undetermined. Germline V CDR1 and CDR2: DFQATT, SNEGSKA (reference sequence). The CDR3 has 12 amino acids. For the CDR3, the DNA is TGCAGGCCACAAGGCTCCTACAATGAGCAGTTCTTC. It specifies CRPQGSYNEQFF.

This clonotype was counted a few times. The rearrangement uses TRBV6-5 and TRBJ2-6; no definite D call. Germline CDR1 is MNHEY and CDR2 is SVGAGI. V was pared by 7 bases and J by 10 bases, with 8 bases between. This CDR3 has 11 amino acids. For the CDR3, the DNA is TGTGCCAGCATTGATAAAAACGTCCTGACTTTC. The encoded protein is CASIDKNVLTF.

The J gene is TRBJ2-5, the V gene TRBV6-1; TRBD2 agrees at 14 bases. The CDR3 covers 15 residues. The germline V gene has CDR1 MNHNS and CDR2 SASEGT. The trim removed 5 bases at V and 6 bases at J, leaving 5 bases unmatched. CDR3 coding DNA: TGTGCCAGCAGTCAAAGACTAGCGGGGGGGAAGACCCAGTACTTC. It yields the protein CASSQRLAGGKTQYF.

This clonotype was detected ten times or more. V gene TRBV3-1 combines with J gene TRBJ2-1; tentative D call: TRBD2 (5 bases). Germline V gives CDR1 LGHDT, CDR2 YNNKEL (reference sequence). Between the trimmed V and J ends, which lost 1 base and 3 bases, there was a span of 10 bases. The CDR3 is 15 amino acids. CDR3 nucleotides: TGTGCCAGCAGCCAAGGGAGGTCTAGCTACAATGAGCAGTTCTTC. It is translated as CASSQGRSSYNEQFF.

This chain links TRBV20-1 with TRBJ2-7; tentatively, D is TRBD2 (5 bases). Germline CDR1 is DFQATT and CDR2 is SNEGSKA (reference sequence). Trimming removed 7 bases from V and 3 bases from J, with 19 bases in between. The length of the CDR3 is 14 residues. CDR3 DNA sequence: TGCAGTGTAAGATGGCAGGTGGCGGGCTACGAGCAGTACTTC. It translates to CSVRWQVAGYEQYF.

This clonotype was detected only once. The V call is TRBV5-5, the J call TRBJ2-1; no firm D call. Trimming pared 1 base from V and 8 bases from J, leaving 10 bases between. The germline V gene has CDR1 SGHKS and CDR2 YYEKEE (reference sequence). This CDR3 spans 13 amino acids. The CDR3 DNA reads TGTGCCAGCAGCTTGTTACTCTCCCATGAGCAGTTCTTC. It translates to CASSLLLSHEQFF. The full variable domain, in which reference TRBV5-5 and TRBJ2-1 provide the parts outside the CDR3, is DAGVTQSPTHLIKTRGQQVTLRCSPISGHKSVSWYQQVLGQGPQFIFQYYEKEERGRGNFPDRFSARQFPNYSSELNVNALLLGDSALYLCASSLLLSHEQFFGPGTRLTVL.

The sample holds a few counts of this clonotype. The genes are TRBV10-3 and TRBJ2-7; D is ambiguous. Germline CDR1 is ENHRY and CDR2 is SYGVKD. V was pared by 2 bases and J by 4 bases, with 9 bases between. CDR3 length: 13 amino acids. CDR3 sequence: CAISEGATYEQYF. In DNA form, the CDR3 reads TGTGCCATCAGTGAGGGTGCGACTTACGAGCAGTACTTC.

This clonotype has a count of ten or more. The chain couples TRBV29-1 to TRBJ2-7; 12 bases fit TRBD2. Germline loops: CDR1 SQVTM, CDR2 ANQGSEA. Trimming removed 7 bases from V and 4 bases from J; junction bases left unmatched: 8. The CDR3 is 14 residues long. DNA of the CDR3: TGCAGCGCCGGACCGACTAGCGGGGGTTACGAGCAGTACTTC. The encoded protein is CSAGPTSGGYEQYF.

The table lists this clonotype with a few counts. The genes are TRBV6-1 and TRBJ2-3; 16 bases match TRBD2. There are 18 residues in the CDR3. Germline V gene lookup returns CDR1 MNHNS and CDR2 SASEGT. V was pared by 6 bases and J by 6 bases, with 12 bases of the junction left unmatched. CDR3 sequence (DNA): TGTGCCAGCAGAACGTCCGGGACTAGCGGGGGGGCGGCGGATACGCAGTATTTT. This translates into CASRTSGTSGGAADTQYF.